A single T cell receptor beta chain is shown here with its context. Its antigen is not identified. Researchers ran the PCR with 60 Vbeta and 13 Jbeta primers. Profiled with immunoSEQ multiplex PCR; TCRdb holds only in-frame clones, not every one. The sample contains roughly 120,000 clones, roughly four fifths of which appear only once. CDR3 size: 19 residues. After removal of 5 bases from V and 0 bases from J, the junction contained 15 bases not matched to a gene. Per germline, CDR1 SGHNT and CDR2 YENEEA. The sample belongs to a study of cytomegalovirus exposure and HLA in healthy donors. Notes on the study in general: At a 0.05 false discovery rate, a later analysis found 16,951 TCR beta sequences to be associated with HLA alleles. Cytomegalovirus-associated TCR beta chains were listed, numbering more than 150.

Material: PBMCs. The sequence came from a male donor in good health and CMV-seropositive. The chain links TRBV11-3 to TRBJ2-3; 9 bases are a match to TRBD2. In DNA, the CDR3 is TGTGCCAGCAGCCCCTCGGTAGCGGGGGTCGGTTTTAGCACAGATACGCAGTATTTT. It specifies CASSPSVAGVGFSTDTQYF.